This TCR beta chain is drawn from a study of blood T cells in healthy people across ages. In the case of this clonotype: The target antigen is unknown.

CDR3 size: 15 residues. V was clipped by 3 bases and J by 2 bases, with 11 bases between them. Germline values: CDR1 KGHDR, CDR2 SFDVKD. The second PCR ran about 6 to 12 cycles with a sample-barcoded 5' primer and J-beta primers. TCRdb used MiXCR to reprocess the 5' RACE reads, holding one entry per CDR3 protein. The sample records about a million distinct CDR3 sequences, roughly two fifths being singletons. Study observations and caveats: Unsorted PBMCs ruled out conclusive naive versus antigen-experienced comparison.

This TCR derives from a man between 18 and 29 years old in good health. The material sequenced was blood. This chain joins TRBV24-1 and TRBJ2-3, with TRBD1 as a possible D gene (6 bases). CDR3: CATSDGKGVTDTQYF. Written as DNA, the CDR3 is TGTGCCACCAGTGATGGAAAGGGGGTCACAGATACGCAGTATTTT.